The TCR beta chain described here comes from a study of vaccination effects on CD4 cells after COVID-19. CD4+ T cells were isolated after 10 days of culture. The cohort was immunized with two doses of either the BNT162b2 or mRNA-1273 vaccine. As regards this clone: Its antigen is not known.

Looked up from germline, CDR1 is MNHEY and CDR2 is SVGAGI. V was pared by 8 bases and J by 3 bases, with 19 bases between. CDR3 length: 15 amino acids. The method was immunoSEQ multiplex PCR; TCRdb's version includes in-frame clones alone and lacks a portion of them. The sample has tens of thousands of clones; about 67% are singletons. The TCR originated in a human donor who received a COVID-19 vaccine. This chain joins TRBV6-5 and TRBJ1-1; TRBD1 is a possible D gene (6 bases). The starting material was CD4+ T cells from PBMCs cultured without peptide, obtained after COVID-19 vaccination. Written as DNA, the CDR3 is TGTGCCAGCCGGTCCCAGGGGTCAGTGTACACTGAAGCTTTCTTT. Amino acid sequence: CASRSQGSVYTEAFF.